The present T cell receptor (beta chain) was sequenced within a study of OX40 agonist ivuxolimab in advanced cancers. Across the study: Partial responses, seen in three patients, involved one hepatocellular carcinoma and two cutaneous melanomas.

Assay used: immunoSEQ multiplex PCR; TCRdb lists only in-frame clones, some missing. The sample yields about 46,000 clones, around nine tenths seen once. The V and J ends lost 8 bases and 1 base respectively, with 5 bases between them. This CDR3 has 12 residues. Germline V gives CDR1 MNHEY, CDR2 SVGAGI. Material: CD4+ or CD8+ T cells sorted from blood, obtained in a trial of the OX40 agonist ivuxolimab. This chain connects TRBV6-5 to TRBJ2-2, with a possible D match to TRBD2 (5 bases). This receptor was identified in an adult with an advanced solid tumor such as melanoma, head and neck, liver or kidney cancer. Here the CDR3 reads CASGGNTGELFF. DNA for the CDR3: TGTGCCAGCGGAGGGAACACCGGGGAGCTGTTTTTT.